This TCR beta chain comes out of a study of shared clonotypes between healthy human individuals. About the study: A donor's plate count was three for CD4 naive and three for CD4 memory; CD8 naive had two and CD8 memory one.

Germline values: CDR1 ENHRY, CDR2 SYGVKD. The CDR3 has 12 amino acids. V was shortened by 6 bases and J by 8 bases, with 13 bases between the two germline ends. Assay: immunoSEQ multiplex PCR; the TCRdb copy retains only in-frame clones and omits some. The sample yields about 2 million clones, roughly 94% seen once. This TCR derives from a man aged 18 to 35 in good health. J is TRBJ1-2 and V is TRBV10-3; D gene ambiguous. The specimen was naive CD4+ T cells sorted from blood. The subset denotes: CD45RA+ positively selected. For the CDR3, the DNA is TGTGCCATCAGCCCTCTTAATGGGGGCTACACCTTC. It yields the protein CAISPLNGGYTF.